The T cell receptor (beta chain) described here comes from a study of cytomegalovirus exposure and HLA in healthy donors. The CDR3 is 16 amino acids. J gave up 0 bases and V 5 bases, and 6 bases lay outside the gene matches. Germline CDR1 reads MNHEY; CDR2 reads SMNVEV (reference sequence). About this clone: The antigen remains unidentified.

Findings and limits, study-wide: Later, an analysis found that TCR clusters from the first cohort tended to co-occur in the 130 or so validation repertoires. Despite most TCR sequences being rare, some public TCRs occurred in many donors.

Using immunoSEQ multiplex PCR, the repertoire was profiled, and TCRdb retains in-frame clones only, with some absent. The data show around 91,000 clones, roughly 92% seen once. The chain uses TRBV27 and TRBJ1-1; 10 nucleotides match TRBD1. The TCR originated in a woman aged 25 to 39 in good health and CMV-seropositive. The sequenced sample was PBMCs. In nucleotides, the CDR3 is TGTGCCAGCAGTCCAAGACAGGGGGCAATGAACACTGAAGCTTTCTTT. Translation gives CASSPRQGAMNTEAFF.